This TCR beta chain was recovered during a study of shared clonotypes between healthy human individuals. Whole-study findings and limits: Four donors held about 5% of naive CD4 clonotypes in common. Clonotypes shared by all four sorted-subset donors had higher generation probabilities than non-shared clonotypes.

Of note for this clone: Its cognate antigen is unknown.

Every subset's genomic DNA went evenly onto several immunoSEQ plates. The assay was immunoSEQ multiplex PCR, and TCRdb's table has in-frame clones only and misses some. The table includes around 1,900,000 clones, over 85% detected once. From germline, CDR1 is SGHDN and CDR2 FVKESK. V lost 4 bases and J 3 bases, leaving 15 bases between the germline ends. The CDR3 has 15 amino acids. It was CD45RO-negative cells, positively selected for CCR7, that made up naive CD8 cells, with terminally differentiated effector memory CD45RA+ cells excluded. The chain recombines TRBV14 with TRBJ2-5; possibly TRBD1 for D (6 bases). This clonotype was obtained from a man between 18 and 29 years old in good health. Some clones in this sample may be carry-over from other donors' samples. Specimen: naive CD8+ T cells from PBMCs. CDR3 sequence reads: CASSPTGILKETQYF. The CDR3 bases are TGTGCCAGCAGCCCCACAGGGATCCTAAAAGAGACCCAGTACTTC.